One sample yielded the 3 T cell receptor beta chains listed below, sequenced in a study of blood T cell repertoires in COVID-19. The table came from immunoSEQ multiplex PCR; TCRdb's copy has only in-frame clones and leaves some out. The sample includes over 150,000 clones, less than 95% seen only once; the top ten take 0.6% to 0.9%. The sequenced material came from peripheral blood. The source of these receptors is a man younger than 45 with COVID-19, enrolled during active disease.

The rearrangement uses TRBV7-9 and TRBJ2-7; 10 bases fit TRBD1. Germline V gives CDR1 SEHNR, CDR2 FQNEAQ (reference sequence). Losses at the gene ends were 5 bases for V and 2 bases for J; bases not matched to a gene: 9. The CDR3 loop spans 16 amino acids. CDR3 DNA: TGTGCCAGCAGCCAGGGGGGACAGGGGAGCCCCTACGAGCAGTACTTC. It codes for CASSQGGQGSPYEQYF. The whole variable domain, remainder taken from reference TRBV7-9 and TRBJ2-7, is DTGVSQNPRHKITKRGQNVTFRCDPISEHNRLYWYRQTLGQGPEFLTYFQNEAQLEKSRLLSDRFSAERPKGSFSTLEIQRTEQGDSAMYLCASSQGGQGSPYEQYFGPGTRLTVT.

The rearrangement joins TRBV10-1 to TRBJ1-2; D may be TRBD1 (5 bases). The CDR3 consists of 15 residues. V lost 0 bases, J lost 6 bases, and 14 bases lay in between. Germline lookup yields CDR1 WNHNN and CDR2 SYGVQD (reference sequence). The CDR3 region is CASSESKGALDGYTF. Written as DNA, the CDR3 is TGCGCCAGCAGTGAGTCGAAAGGGGCTCTAGATGGCTACACCTTC.

CDR3 region: CASSLEGKLFF. CDR3 nucleotides: TGTGCCAGCAGCCTGGAGGGAAAACTGTTTTTT. This chain links TRBV7-9 with TRBJ1-4, with D hard to call. Germline V gene sequence: CDR1 SEHNR, CDR2 FQNEAQ (reference sequence). The CDR3 extends over 11 amino acids. Trimming took 5 bases from V and 10 from J, leaving 8 bases between them.